This T cell receptor beta chain is drawn from a study of blood T cell repertoires in COVID-19. Turning to the study itself: Collection of acute and convalescent COVID-19 samples took place in the United States, Italy and Spain.

Per the original data handling: Estimation of nucleated cell counts was performed using reference gene primer amplification. The assay was immunoSEQ multiplex PCR, and TCRdb's table has in-frame clones only and misses some. That table furnishes V, J and clone size, whereas the DNA furnished D and trimming. The sample lists hundreds of thousands of clones; about 91% were seen once. This CDR3 has 13 residues. V shed 7 bases, J shed 7 bases, and the junction held 6 bases outside the gene matches. Germline lookup yields CDR1 MDHEN and CDR2 SYDVKM. The receptor comes from a woman under 40 who had recovered from COVID-19. V and J are TRBV28 and TRBJ1-5; 8 nucleotides agree with TRBD1. Sequenced: peripheral blood. CDR3 nucleotides: TGTGCCAGCAACGACAGGGGAGAACAGCCCCAGCATTTT. Residues: CASNDRGEQPQHF.